These 13 T cell receptor beta chains share one sample of origin, sequenced in a study of T cells of healthy individuals. One entry per CDR3 protein results from TCRdb running MiXCR on the 5' RACE reads. The data show about 82,000 distinct CDR3 sequences, roughly 5% seen once. These TCRs come from a female donor in good health.

For this clonotype: The junction and the germline gene differ at one end; a read error may be behind it. The chain carries TRBV6-2 or TRBV6-3 and TRBJ2-1, with TRBD2 identical over 8 bases. Germline loops: CDR1 MNHEY, CDR2 SVGEGT. The CDR3 is 16 amino acids. CDR3 bases: TGTGCCAGCAGTTACGTTGGCGGGAGGTCAGAGAATGAGCAGTTATTC. Protein sequence: CASSYVGGRSENEQLF.

This clonotype was recorded at least ten times. The chain combines TRBV12-5 with TRBJ1-5; D is possibly TRBD1 (6 bases). The CDR3 totals 12 residues. V lost 3 bases and J 10 bases, leaving 10 bases between the germline ends. From germline, CDR1 is LGHNT and CDR2 FRNRAP. CDR3 in amino acids: CASGLGGHPQHF. DNA for the CDR3: TGTGCTAGTGGTTTAGGGGGTCATCCCCAGCATTTT.

This clonotype came up a few times. This chain connects TRBV7-2 to TRBJ1-5; D is undetermined. The CDR3 has 16 amino acids. Looked up from germline, CDR1 is SGHTA and CDR2 is FQGNSA. Trimming left V 5 bases short and J 1 base short, with 15 bases between. The CDR3 sequence is CASSPRAERSNQPQHF. CDR3 nucleotide sequence: TGTGCCAGCAGCCCGCGGGCCGAAAGGAGCAATCAGCCCCAGCATTTT.

This clonotype appeared a few times. V is TRBV7-9 and J is TRBJ2-1; D unresolved. Per germline, CDR1 SEHNR and CDR2 FQNEAQ (reference sequence). The CDR3 runs 16 residues. With 2 bases removed from V and 0 bases from J, the gap between germline ends came to 11 bases. CDR3 sequence: CASSLWMGSSYNEQFF. CDR3 bases: TGTGCCAGCAGCTTATGGATGGGAAGCTCCTACAATGAGCAGTTCTTC.

The sample holds many counts of this clonotype. This chain uses TRBV29-1 with TRBJ1-1; D not resolved. Germline assignment: CDR1 SQVTM and CDR2 ANQGSEA. V dropped 4 bases and J dropped 1 base, with 13 bases sitting between them. The CDR3 contains 14 residues. CDR3 nucleotides: TGCAGCGTTGGGTATGGGCAGAGGAACACTGAAGCTTTCTTT. Its translation: CSVGYGQRNTEAFF. Combining the CDR3 with reference TRBV29-1 and TRBJ1-1 gives the whole variable domain SAVISQKPSRDICQRGTSLTIQCQVDSQVTMMFWYRQQPGQSLTLIATANQGSEATYESGFVIDKFPISRPNLTFSTLTVSNMSPEDSSIYLCSVGYGQRNTEAFFGQGTRLTVV.

This clonotype came up many times. This rearrangement joins TRBV4-2 to TRBJ2-1, with 10 bases that match TRBD2. This CDR3 is built from 16 residues. Germline V lookup: CDR1 LGHNA, CDR2 YNFKEQ. With V trimmed by 0 bases and J by 8 bases, 7 bases remained unmatched. The CDR3 reads CASSQEASGSWDEQFF. CDR3 sequence (DNA): TGTGCCAGCAGCCAAGAGGCTAGCGGGAGTTGGGATGAGCAGTTCTTC.

This clonotype was seen a handful of times. The rearrangement uses TRBV11-2 and TRBJ1-2; no clear D gene. Germline V gene data show CDR1 as SGHAT and CDR2 as FQNNGV. V shed 1 base and J shed 5 bases, with 8 bases lying between them. This CDR3 spans 13 amino acids. CDR3 sequence (DNA): TGTGCCAGCAGCTTAGGCAGGCGATATGGCTACACCTTC. Its translation: CASSLGRRYGYTF. The full variable domain, completed using reference TRBV11-2 and TRBJ1-2, is EAGVAQSPRYKIIEKRQSVAFWCNPISGHATLYWYQQILGQGPKLLIQFQNNGVVDDSQLPKDRFSAERLKGVDSTLKIQPAKLEDSAVYLCASSLGRRYGYTFGSGTRLTVV.

A few counts support this clonotype. This chain uses TRBV5-8 with TRBJ1-5; D call uncertain. The CDR3 loop spans 17 amino acids. The germline CDR1 and CDR2 sequences are SGHTS and YDEGEE. Trimming took 4 bases from V and 0 from J, leaving 17 bases between them. The CDR3 here is CASSPEWGKHSNQPQHF. The CDR3 nucleotides read TGTGCCAGCAGCCCCGAATGGGGTAAACATAGCAATCAGCCCCAGCATTTT. The full variable domain, its missing parts supplied by reference TRBV5-8 and TRBJ1-5, is EAGVTQSPTHLIKTRGQQATLRCSPISGHTSVYWYQQALGLGLQFLLWYDEGEERNRGNFPPRFSGRQFPNYSSELNVNALELEDSALYLCASSPEWGKHSNQPQHFGDGTRLSIL.

This clonotype showed up many times. This rearrangement joins TRBV27 to TRBJ2-1, with 7 bases matching TRBD2. Trimming removed 3 bases from V and 7 bases from J; junction bases left unmatched: 9. This CDR3 comprises 15 residues. Germline values: CDR1 MNHEY, CDR2 SMNVEV (reference sequence). For the CDR3, the DNA is TGTGCCAGCAGTTTTGTGGGAGGGCCAAGAAATGAGCAGTTCTTC. Amino acid sequence: CASSFVGGPRNEQFF.

V gene TRBV5-8 combines with J gene TRBJ2-4, with D tentatively TRBD1 (6 bases). The V end lost 0 bases, the J end lost 13 bases, and 14 bases lay between the germline ends. The CDR3 consists of 13 residues. Germline V gene data show CDR1 as SGHTS and CDR2 as YDEGEE. The CDR3 bases are TGTGCCAGCAGCTTGGCCCTGGGGGCCGCCCAGTACTTC. Residues: CASSLALGAAQYF.

Points on this clonotype: This may be a read error: a much more frequent sequence differs by one nucleotide. V and J are TRBV4-1 and TRBJ1-4; 7 positions match TRBD1. Germline assignment: CDR1 MGHRA and CDR2 YSYEKL. The CDR3 spans 14 residues. DNA for the CDR3: TGCGCCACCCGGCTACAGGGGAGGGATGAAGAACTGTTTTTT. This encodes CATRLQGRDEELFF.

This clonotype was found a few times. The chain has TRBV6-5 and TRBJ1-2; 7 positions agree with TRBD1. The CDR3 has 14 residues. From germline, CDR1 is MNHEY and CDR2 SVGAGI. Trimming removed 6 bases from V and 4 bases from J; junction bases left unmatched: 8. This CDR3 is CASRGDRDGYGYTF. CDR3 DNA sequence: TGTGCCAGCAGAGGAGACAGGGACGGCTATGGCTACACCTTC.

This chain joins TRBV5-1 and TRBJ1-1; D remains unclear. The V gene's germline CDR1 is SGHRS and CDR2 YFSETQ. V was trimmed by 1 base and J by 3 bases, leaving 10 bases between them. CDR3 length: 14 residues. The CDR3 loop is CASSLTGEDTEAFF. In nucleotides, the CDR3 is TGCGCCAGCAGCTTGACCGGCGAGGACACTGAAGCTTTCTTT.